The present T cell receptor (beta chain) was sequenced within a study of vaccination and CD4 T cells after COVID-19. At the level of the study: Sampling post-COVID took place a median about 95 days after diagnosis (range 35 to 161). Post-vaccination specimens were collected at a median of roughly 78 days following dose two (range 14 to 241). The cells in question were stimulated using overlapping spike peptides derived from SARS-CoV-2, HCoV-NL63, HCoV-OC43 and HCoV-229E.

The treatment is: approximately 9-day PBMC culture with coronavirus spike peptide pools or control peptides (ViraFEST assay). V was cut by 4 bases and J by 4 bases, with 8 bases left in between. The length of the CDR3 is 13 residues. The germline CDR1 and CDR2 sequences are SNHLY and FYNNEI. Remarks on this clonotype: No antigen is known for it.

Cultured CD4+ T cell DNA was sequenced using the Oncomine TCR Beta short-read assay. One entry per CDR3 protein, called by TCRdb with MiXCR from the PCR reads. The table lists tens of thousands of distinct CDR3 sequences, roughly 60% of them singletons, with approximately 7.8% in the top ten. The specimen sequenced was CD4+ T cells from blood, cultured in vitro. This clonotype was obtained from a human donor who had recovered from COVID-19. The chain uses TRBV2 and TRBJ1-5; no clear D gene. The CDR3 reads CASSGDGNQPQHF. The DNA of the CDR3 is TGTGCCAGCAGTGGAGACGGGAATCAGCCCCAGCATTTT.